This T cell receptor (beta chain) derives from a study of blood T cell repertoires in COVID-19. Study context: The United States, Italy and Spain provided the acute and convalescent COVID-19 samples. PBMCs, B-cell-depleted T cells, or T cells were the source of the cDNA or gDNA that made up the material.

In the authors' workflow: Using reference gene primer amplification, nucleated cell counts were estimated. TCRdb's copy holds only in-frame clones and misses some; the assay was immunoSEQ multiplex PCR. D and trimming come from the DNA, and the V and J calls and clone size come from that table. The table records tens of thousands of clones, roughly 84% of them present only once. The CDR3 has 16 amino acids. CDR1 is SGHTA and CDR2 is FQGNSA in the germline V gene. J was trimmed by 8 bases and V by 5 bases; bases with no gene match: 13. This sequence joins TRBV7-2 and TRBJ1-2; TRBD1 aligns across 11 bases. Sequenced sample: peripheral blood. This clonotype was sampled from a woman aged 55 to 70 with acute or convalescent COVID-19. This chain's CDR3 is CASSPGQGALRAGYTF. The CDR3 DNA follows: TGTGCCAGCAGCCCAGGACAGGGGGCCTTACGTGCCGGCTACACCTTC.